The 13 T cell receptor beta chains below all came from one sample that was sequenced in a study of cytomegalovirus exposure and HLA in healthy donors. The PCR had 60 Vbeta and 13 Jbeta primers. The method was immunoSEQ multiplex PCR; TCRdb's version includes in-frame clones alone and lacks a portion of them. The sample has around 140,000 clones. Specimen: PBMCs. These receptors all come from a man in his late teens or twenties in good health and CMV-seronegative.

The genes are TRBV7-9 and TRBJ1-1; D not resolved. This CDR3 contains 13 residues. V gave up 1 base and J gave up 4 bases, with 7 bases separating them. From germline, CDR1 is SEHNR and CDR2 FQNEAQ (reference sequence). The CDR3 DNA reads TGTGCCAGCAGCTTAGAACAGCTCACTGAAGCTTTCTTT. This sequence encodes CASSLEQLTEAFF.

The chain uses TRBV9 and TRBJ2-7; 7 nucleotides align to TRBD1. V was pared by 0 bases and J by 2 bases, with 8 bases of the junction left unmatched. Germline V gives CDR1 SGDLS, CDR2 YYNGEE. CDR3 size: 16 residues. The DNA for the CDR3 is TGTGCCAGCAGCGTAGGAGGGGGCATACTTACCTACGAGCAGTACTTC. It translates to CASSVGGGILTYEQYF.

V is TRBV7-2 and J is TRBJ2-5; no reliable D call. CDR1 is SGHTA, CDR2 FQGNSA, per germline. The V and J ends lost 2 bases and 5 bases respectively, with 12 bases between them. The CDR3 extends over 14 amino acids. In DNA form, the CDR3 reads TGTGCCAGCAGCTTAAGGTCTAGTACGGAGACCCAGTACTTC. The encoded protein is CASSLRSSTETQYF.

The rearrangement joins TRBV11-3 to TRBJ2-3, with 14 bases that match TRBD2. Germline CDR1 and CDR2: SGHNT and YENEEA. The trim removed 3 bases at V and 0 bases at J, leaving 2 bases unmatched. CDR3 length: 17 amino acids. The CDR3 reads CASSFRLAGGSTDTQYF. CDR3 nucleotide sequence: TGTGCCAGCAGCTTCCGACTAGCGGGGGGGAGCACAGATACGCAGTATTTT.

The chain combines TRBV2 with TRBJ1-5; D ambiguous. The CDR3 sequence is 16 residues long. Per the germline V gene, CDR1 is SNHLY and CDR2 is FYNNEI. Between the trimmed V and J ends, which lost 4 bases and 0 bases, there was a span of 13 bases. CDR3: CASSALGGNSNQPQHF. CDR3 nucleotides: TGTGCCAGCAGTGCATTAGGCGGAAATAGCAATCAGCCCCAGCATTTT.

The rearrangement links TRBV7-2 to TRBJ2-4, with 8 bases lining up with TRBD2. This CDR3 comprises 15 residues. J was trimmed by 2 bases and V by 5 bases; bases with no gene match: 5. Per the germline V gene, CDR1 is SGHTA and CDR2 is FQGNSA. CDR3 in amino acids: CASSQTSATKNIQYF. CDR3 sequence (DNA): TGTGCCAGCAGCCAGACTAGCGCAACCAAAAACATTCAGTACTTC.

The V gene is TRBV11-3, the J gene TRBJ2-7, with D possibly matching TRBD1 (7 bases). Deletions cut 3 bases from V and 6 bases from J, with 12 bases between. Germline-derived CDR1 and CDR2 are SGHNT and YENEEA. The CDR3 contains 13 residues. The CDR3: CASSFHQGGEQYF. Here the CDR3 DNA reads TGTGCCAGCAGCTTTCACCAGGGGGGCGAGCAGTACTTC.

The chain carries TRBV5-1 and TRBJ2-7, with a possible D match to TRBD2 (6 bases). Per the germline V gene, CDR1 is SGHRS and CDR2 is YFSETQ. V lost 0 bases and J lost 1, with 14 bases in between. The CDR3 has 16 residues. The CDR3 sequence: CASSLGGWGESYEQYF. Here the CDR3 DNA reads TGCGCCAGCAGCTTGGGGGGCTGGGGGGAGTCCTACGAGCAGTACTTC.

This rearrangement joins TRBV6-5 to TRBJ2-3, with 9 bases aligning to TRBD2. CDR3 size: 15 residues. J was trimmed by 5 bases and V by 5 bases; bases with no gene match: 8. Germline CDR1 and CDR2: MNHEY and SVGAGI. DNA of the CDR3: TGTGCCAGCAGTACCATAGCGGGAGCGGGAGATACGCAGTATTTT. Its protein is CASSTIAGAGDTQYF.

The chain links TRBV5-4 to TRBJ1-1, with 9 nucleotides matching TRBD1. The CDR3 sequence is 15 residues long. The V segment lost 6 bases and the J segment 1 base; nucleotides outside the gene matches: 7. Germline CDR1 is SGHNT and CDR2 is YYREEE (reference sequence). The CDR3 DNA reads TGTGCCAGCACGCACCCGGACAGGGGGAACACTGAAGCTTTCTTT. Translation: CASTHPDRGNTEAFF.

V and J are TRBV5-6 and TRBJ2-1, with TRBD2 identical over 13 bases. The CDR3 sequence is 16 residues long. CDR1 SGHDT and CDR2 YYEEEE come from the germline V gene. The V gene end was trimmed by 4 bases and the J gene end by 5 bases; junction bases not matched to a gene: 6. The CDR3 protein is CASSNWGLAGHNEQFF. The CDR3 DNA reads as TGTGCCAGCAGCAATTGGGGACTAGCGGGACACAATGAGCAGTTCTTC.

J is TRBJ1-2 and V is TRBV6-5, with TRBD1 as a possible D gene (6 bases). V lost 5 bases and J lost 5, with 12 bases in between. This CDR3 spans 13 amino acids. The germline gives CDR1 MNHEY, CDR2 SVGAGI. The CDR3 spells CASSSGQPYGYTF. CDR3 DNA: TGTGCCAGCAGTAGCGGACAGCCGTATGGCTACACCTTC.

The V call is TRBV7-2, the J call TRBJ2-7, with D possibly matching TRBD2 (6 bases). The germline gives CDR1 SGHTA, CDR2 FQGNSA. CDR3 length: 14 residues. V lost 4 bases and J lost 0, with 10 bases in between. DNA for the CDR3: TGTGCCAGCAGCTCGGGACTGGTCTCCTACGAGCAGTACTTC. Its protein is CASSSGLVSYEQYF.